The clone carrying this T cell receptor beta chain was seen a single time. This sample is part of a study of control samples from healthy donors and cancer patients. Produced via immunoSEQ multiplex PCR; TCRdb's table is partial and in-frame only. The sample has about 3,600 clones, approximately 77% seen once; the top ten hold more than 8.5%. Trimming pared 2 bases from V and 0 bases from J, leaving 12 bases between. The length of the CDR3 is 16 residues. Germline CDR1 reads SGHAT; CDR2 reads FQNNGV. The chain joins TRBV11-2 to TRBJ2-3, with D perhaps TRBD1 (6 bases). The sample comprised formalin-fixed, paraffin-embedded tissue. The source of this sequence is a female donor with melanoma. The CDR3 here is CASSLRARGSTDTQYF. In DNA, the CDR3 is TGTGCCAGCAGCTTAAGGGCTAGGGGGAGCACAGATACGCAGTATTTT.